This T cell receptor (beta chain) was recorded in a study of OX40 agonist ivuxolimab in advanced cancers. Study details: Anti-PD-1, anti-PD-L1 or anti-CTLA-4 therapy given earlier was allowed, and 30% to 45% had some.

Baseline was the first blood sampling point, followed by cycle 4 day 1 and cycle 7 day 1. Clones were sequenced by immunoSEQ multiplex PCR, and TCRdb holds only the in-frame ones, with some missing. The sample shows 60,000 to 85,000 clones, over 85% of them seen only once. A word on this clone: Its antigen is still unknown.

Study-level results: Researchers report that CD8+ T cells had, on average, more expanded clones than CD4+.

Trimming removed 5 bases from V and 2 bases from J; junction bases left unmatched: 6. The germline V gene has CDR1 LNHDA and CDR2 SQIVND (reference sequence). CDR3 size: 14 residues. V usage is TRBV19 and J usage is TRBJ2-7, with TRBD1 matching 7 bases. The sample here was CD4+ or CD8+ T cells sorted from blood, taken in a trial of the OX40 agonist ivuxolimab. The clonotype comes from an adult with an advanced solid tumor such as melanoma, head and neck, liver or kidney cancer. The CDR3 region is CASSGRGSAYEQYF. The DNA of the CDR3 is TGTGCCAGTAGTGGCAGGGGGTCGGCCTACGAGCAGTACTTC.